The following is a T cell receptor beta chain sequence with its context. This CDR3 is 14 amino acids long. The germline V and J ends were trimmed by 4 bases and 6 bases, with 13 bases remaining between them. Looked up from germline, CDR1 is SGHRS and CDR2 is YFSETQ. Profiling relied on immunoSEQ multiplex PCR, and the TCRdb table lists in-frame clones only, not all of them. This sample carries 150,000 to 200,000 clones, 90% of them seen once, and the ten largest clones take approximately 1.5%. The sample belongs to a study of control samples from healthy donors and cancer patients. This TCR was recovered from a woman in her forties or fifties in good health. The chain combines TRBV5-1 with TRBJ1-4; D remains unclear. The sample comprised blood. The CDR3 nucleotides read TGCGCCAGCAGCCGAGGGTTTGGGGATGAAAAACTGTTTTTT. It is translated as CASSRGFGDEKLFF.